The present T cell receptor beta chain was sequenced within a study of T cells in Graves' hyperthyroidism and ophthalmopathy. V lost 0 bases, J lost 5 bases, and 13 bases lay in between. From germline, CDR1 is MNHEY and CDR2 SVGAGI. CDR3 size: 15 residues. With regard to this clonotype: What it binds is unknown.

Study-level findings and limits: In validation, the model predicted ophthalmopathy. These predictions came a median roughly 7.1 months before onset.

Using RNA transcripts as the source, TCR beta CDR3 regions were amplified. Initially, a first-round RT-PCR of the TCR CDR3 employed the HTBI primer set. TCRdb re-called the multiplex PCR reads with MiXCR, one entry per CDR3 protein. The repertoire holds roughly 380,000 distinct CDR3 sequences, with 19% as singletons. Graves' hyperthyroidism was deemed stable absent ophthalmopathy progression within 18 months. Not enrolled were patients with uncontrolled infection, other autoimmune disease, pregnancy or lactation. The specimen was blood. This TCR was sampled from a woman in her late teens or twenties with Graves' hyperthyroidism. The chain carries TRBV6-5 and TRBJ1-1; D is undetermined. CDR3 region: CASSYSRVRETEAFF. The CDR3 region has the DNA TGTGCCAGCAGTTACTCGAGGGTTAGGGAAACTGAAGCTTTCTTT.